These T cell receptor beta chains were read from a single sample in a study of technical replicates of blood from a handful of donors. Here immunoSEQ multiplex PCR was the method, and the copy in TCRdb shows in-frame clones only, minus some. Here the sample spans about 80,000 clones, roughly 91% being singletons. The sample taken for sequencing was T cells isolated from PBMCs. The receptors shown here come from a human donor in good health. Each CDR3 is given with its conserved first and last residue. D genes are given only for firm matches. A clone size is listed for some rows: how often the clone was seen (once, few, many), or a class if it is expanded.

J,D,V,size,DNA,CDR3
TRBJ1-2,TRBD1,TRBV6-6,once,TGTGCCAGCAGCTTTCCGGGACAGGGGTCGGATGGCTACACCTTC,CASSFPGQGSDGYTF
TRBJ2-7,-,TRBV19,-,TGTGCCAGTAGCGAGGGCTACGAGCAGTACTTC,CASSEGYEQYF
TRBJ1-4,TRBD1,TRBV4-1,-,TGCGCCAGCAGCCACATGACAGGGGGCTATGAAAAACTGTTTTTT,CASSHMTGGYEKLFF
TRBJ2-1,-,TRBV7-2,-,TGTGCCAGCAGCAAGAGGGCCGGGTTAAATGAGCAGTTCTTC,CASSKRAGLNEQFF
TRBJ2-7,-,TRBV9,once,TGTGCCAGCAGCGTAGAGGGGTGGAGTGAATACGAGCAGTACTTC,CASSVEGWSEYEQYF
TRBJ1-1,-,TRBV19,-,TGTGCCAGTAGTATAGGCGCGTTCTCCACTGAAGCTTTCTTT,CASSIGAFSTEAFF
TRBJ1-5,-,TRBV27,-,TGTGCCAGCAGTTTATGGGGAGGGCAGCCCCAGCATTTT,CASSLWGGQPQHF
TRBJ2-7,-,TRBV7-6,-,TGTGCCAGCAGCTTAGCACAGTTCTACGAGCAGTACTTC,CASSLAQFYEQYF
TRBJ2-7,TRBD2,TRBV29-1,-,TGCAGCGTCGAAACGGGACTAGCGGGAGGGAGCGAGCAGTACTTC,CSVETGLAGGSEQYF
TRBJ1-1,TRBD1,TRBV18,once,TGTGCCAGCTCACTCCTACAGGGGTCGAACACTGAAGCTTTCTTT,CASSLLQGSNTEAFF
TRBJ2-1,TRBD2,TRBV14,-,TGTGCCAGCAGCCAAACGGGACTAGGTGACAATGAGCAGTTCTTC,CASSQTGLGDNEQFF
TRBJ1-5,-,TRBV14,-,TGTGCCAGCAGCCAGTGGTTTCGGGGGACTCAGCCCCAGCATTTT,CASSQWFRGTQPQHF
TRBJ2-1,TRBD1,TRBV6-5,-,TGTGCCAGCAGTTACTCGACGGGACAGGTCAACAATGAGCAGTTCTTC,CASSYSTGQVNNEQFF
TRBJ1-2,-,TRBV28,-,TGTGCCAGCAGTTTCGTCAGTGCTCATGGCTACACCTTC,CASSFVSAHGYTF
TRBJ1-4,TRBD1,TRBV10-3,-,TGTGCCATCAGTGAGTCGAACAGGGGTGCAACTAATGAAAAACTGTTTTTT,CAISESNRGATNEKLFF
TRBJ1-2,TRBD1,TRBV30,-,TGTGCCTGGAATCAGGGGGGAAACTATGGCTACACCTTC,CAWNQGGNYGYTF
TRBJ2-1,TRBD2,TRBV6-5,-,TGTGCCAGCAGTTACTCTAGCGGGAGGGTTACCGATGAGCAGTTCTTC,CASSYSSGRVTDEQFF
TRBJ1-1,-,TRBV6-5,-,TGTGCCAGCACCTCGTACAGGGCTAACACTGAAGCTTTCTTT,CASTSYRANTEAFF
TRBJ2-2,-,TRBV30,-,TGTGCCTGGAGCGGGCTAGCTATGCCCGGGGAGCTGTTTTTT,CAWSGLAMPGELFF
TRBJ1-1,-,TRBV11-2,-,TGTGCCAGCAGGACAGGGAACACTGAAGCTTTCTTT,CASRTGNTEAFF
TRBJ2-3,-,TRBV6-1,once,TGTGCCAGCAGTGAAGGAAGCTGGAGCACAGATACGCAGTATTTT,CASSEGSWSTDTQYF
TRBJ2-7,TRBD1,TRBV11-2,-,TGTGCCAGCAGCTTATTCCGGGACAGGGCCCACGAGCAGTACTTC,CASSLFRDRAHEQYF
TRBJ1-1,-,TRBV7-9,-,TGTGCCAGCAGCTTAGACAGAGCCCTTGAAGCTTTCTTT,CASSLDRALEAFF
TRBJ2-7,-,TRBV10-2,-,TGCGCCAGTCGGAAGGGAGAAACCTACGAGCAGTACTTC,CASRKGETYEQYF
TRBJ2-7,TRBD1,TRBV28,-,TGTGCCAGCAGTTTGGGACAGGAGTACGAGCAGTACTTC,CASSLGQEYEQYF
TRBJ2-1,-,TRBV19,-,TGTGCCAGTAGTATAATTACGGGTATCTACAATGAGCAGTTCTTC,CASSIITGIYNEQFF
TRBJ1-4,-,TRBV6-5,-,TGTGCCAGCAGTTACTCGGGGGGGTCTAATGAAAAACTGTTTTTT,CASSYSGGSNEKLFF
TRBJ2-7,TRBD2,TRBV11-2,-,TGTGCCAGCAGCCCAGTGCAGCGGGAGTTAATTGAGCAGTACTTC,CASSPVQRELIEQYF
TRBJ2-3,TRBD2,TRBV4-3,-,TGCGCCAGCAGCCAAGATTGGACTAGCGGCGCAGTTAGCACAGATACGCAGTATTTT,CASSQDWTSGAVSTDTQYF
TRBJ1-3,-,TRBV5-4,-,TGTGCCAGCAGCTTGGACAGGCATGGAAACACCATATATTTT,CASSLDRHGNTIYF
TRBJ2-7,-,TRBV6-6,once,TGTGCCAGCAGTTACGATGCTTTAGCGGTTCCCAGCGAGCAGTACTTC,CASSYDALAVPSEQYF
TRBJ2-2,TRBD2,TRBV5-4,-,TGTGCCAGCAGCTCCGGGGGGGCAGGGGTCACCGGGGAGCTGTTTTTT,CASSSGGAGVTGELFF
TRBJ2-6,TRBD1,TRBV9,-,TGTGCCAGCAGCGGGGGGACAGCTGGGGCCAACGTCCTGACTTTC,CASSGGTAGANVLTF
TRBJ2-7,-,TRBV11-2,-,TGTGCCAGCAGCTATGCAGCTCGGGACGAGCAGTACTTC,CASSYAARDEQYF
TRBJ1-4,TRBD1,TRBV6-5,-,TGTGCCAGCAGTTACACGGGACAGGGAGGGGAAAAACTGTTTTTT,CASSYTGQGGEKLFF
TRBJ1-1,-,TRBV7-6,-,TGTGCCAGCAGCCCGAACGGGAACACTGAAGCTTTCTTT,CASSPNGNTEAFF
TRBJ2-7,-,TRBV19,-,TGTGCCACCCAGTGGGGCCGCAGGACCTACGAGCAGTACTTC,CATQWGRRTYEQYF
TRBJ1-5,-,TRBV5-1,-,TGCGCCAGCAGCTTGGTCCCCGACTGGTATAGCAATCAGCCCCAGCATTTT,CASSLVPDWYSNQPQHF
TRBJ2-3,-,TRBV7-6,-,TGTGCCAGCAGCACCTGGACACCCAGCCGGACAGATACGCAGTATTTT,CASSTWTPSRTDTQYF
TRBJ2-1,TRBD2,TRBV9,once,TGTGCCAGCAGCGCGAGACCGGGACTAGCGGACAATGAGCAGTTCTTC,CASSARPGLADNEQFF
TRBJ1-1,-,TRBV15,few,TGTGCCACCAGGGTGCGGGGCTTTGGTGAAGCTTTCTTT,CATRVRGFGEAFF
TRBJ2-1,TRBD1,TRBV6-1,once,TGTGCCAGCAGTGAATTAGGGACAGGGGCCAGAAATGAGCAGTTCTTC,CASSELGTGARNEQFF
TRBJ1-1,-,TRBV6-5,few,TGTGCCAGCAGTAAAGAAGGGGCTCTGACTGAAGCTTTCTTT,CASSKEGALTEAFF
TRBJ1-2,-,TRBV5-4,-,TGTGCCAGCAGCACGGAGGGTTACGGTGGCTACACCTTC,CASSTEGYGGYTF
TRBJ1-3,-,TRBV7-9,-,TGTGCCAGCAGCTGGACAACAATCTCTGGAAACACCATATATTTT,CASSWTTISGNTIYF
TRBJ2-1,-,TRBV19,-,TGTGCCAGTAACATCCTCGGGAGTGGGGGTGAGCAGTTCTTC,CASNILGSGGEQFF
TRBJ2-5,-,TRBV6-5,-,TGTGCCAGCAGTTCACCAGGGAATTGGGAGACCCAGTACTTC,CASSSPGNWETQYF
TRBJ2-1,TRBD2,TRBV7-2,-,TGTGCCAGCAGCTTAGGGCTAGCGGGCCACAATGAGCAGTTCTTC,CASSLGLAGHNEQFF
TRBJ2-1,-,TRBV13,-,TGTGCCAGCCTTAGCGGCTCCTCCTACAATGAGCAGTTCTTC,CASLSGSSYNEQFF
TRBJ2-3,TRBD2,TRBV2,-,TGTGCCAGCAGTGACGCAGCGGGAGGAACAGATACGCAGTATTTT,CASSDAAGGTDTQYF